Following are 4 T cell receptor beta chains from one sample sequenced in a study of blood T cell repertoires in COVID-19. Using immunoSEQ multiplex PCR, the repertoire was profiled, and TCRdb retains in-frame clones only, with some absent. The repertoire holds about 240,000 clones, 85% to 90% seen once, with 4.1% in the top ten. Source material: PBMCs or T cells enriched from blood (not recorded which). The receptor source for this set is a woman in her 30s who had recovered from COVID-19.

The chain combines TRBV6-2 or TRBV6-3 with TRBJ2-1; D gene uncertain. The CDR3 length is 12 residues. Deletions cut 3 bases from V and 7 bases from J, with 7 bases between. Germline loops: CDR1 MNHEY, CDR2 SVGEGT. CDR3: CASSYSTNEQFF. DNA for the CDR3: TGTGCCAGCAGTTATTCTACTAATGAGCAGTTCTTC.

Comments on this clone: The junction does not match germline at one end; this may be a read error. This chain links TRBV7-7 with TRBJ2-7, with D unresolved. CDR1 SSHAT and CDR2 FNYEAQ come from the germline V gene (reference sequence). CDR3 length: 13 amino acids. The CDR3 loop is CASSPRENYEQYF. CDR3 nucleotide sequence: TGTGCTAGCAGCCCGAGAGAGAACTACGAGCAGTACTTC.

CDR3: CASSQAPQGTQYF. CDR3 nucleotides: TGTGCCAGCAGCCAGGCTCCTCAGGGGACCCAGTACTTC. This rearrangement joins TRBV3-1 (or the pseudogene TRBV3-2) to TRBJ2-5; D possibly corresponds to TRBD1 (5 bases). Germline V CDR1 and CDR2: LGHDT, YNNKEL (reference sequence). V lost 3 bases, J lost 7 bases, and 12 bases lay in between. This CDR3 contains 13 residues.

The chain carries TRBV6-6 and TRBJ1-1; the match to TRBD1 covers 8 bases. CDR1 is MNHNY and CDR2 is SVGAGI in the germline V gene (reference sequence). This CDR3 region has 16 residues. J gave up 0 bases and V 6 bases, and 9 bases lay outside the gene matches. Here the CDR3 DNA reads TGTGCCAGCAGGGACGGACAGGGACTCTTGAACACTGAAGCTTTCTTT. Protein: CASRDGQGLLNTEAFF.